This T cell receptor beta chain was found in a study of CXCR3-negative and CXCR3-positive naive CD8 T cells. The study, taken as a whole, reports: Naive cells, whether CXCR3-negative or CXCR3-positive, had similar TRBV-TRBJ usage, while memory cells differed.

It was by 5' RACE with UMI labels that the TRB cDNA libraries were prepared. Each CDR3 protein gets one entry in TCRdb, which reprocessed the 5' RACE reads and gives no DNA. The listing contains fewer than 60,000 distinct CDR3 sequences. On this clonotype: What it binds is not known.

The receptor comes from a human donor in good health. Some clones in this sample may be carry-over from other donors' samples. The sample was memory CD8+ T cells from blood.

CDR3 in amino acids: CASSDATGTSSYNEQFF. This chain connects TRBV27 to TRBJ2-1; the TCRdb call, TRBD2, lacks DNA for checking. CDR1 is MNHEY and CDR2 is SMNVEV in the germline V gene (reference sequence). The CDR3 has 17 residues.